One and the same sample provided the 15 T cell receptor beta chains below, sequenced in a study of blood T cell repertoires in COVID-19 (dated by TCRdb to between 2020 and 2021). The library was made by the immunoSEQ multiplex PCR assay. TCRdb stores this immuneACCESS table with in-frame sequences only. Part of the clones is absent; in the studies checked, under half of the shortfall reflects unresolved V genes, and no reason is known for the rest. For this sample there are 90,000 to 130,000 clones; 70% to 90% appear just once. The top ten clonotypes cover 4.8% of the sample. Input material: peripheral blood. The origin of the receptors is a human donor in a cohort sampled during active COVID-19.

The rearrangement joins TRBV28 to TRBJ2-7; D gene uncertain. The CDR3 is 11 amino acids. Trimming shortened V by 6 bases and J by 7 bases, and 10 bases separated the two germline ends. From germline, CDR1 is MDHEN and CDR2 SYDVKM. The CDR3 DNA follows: TGTGCCAGCAGCCCCTTGAGAGAGCAGTACTTC. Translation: CASSPLREQYF.

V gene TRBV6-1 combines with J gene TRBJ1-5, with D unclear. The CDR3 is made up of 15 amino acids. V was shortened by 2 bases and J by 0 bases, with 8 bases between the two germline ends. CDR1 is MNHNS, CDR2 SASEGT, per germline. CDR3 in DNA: TGTGCCAGCAGTGAACCGACATTTAGCAATCAGCCCCAGCATTTT. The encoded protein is CASSEPTFSNQPQHF.

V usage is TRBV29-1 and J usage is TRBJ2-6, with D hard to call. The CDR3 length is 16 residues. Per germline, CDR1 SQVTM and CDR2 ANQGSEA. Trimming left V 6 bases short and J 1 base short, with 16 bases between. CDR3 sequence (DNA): TGCAGCGTCGTACCAGGCTCGCTGTCTGGGGCCAACGTCCTGACTTTC. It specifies CSVVPGSLSGANVLTF.

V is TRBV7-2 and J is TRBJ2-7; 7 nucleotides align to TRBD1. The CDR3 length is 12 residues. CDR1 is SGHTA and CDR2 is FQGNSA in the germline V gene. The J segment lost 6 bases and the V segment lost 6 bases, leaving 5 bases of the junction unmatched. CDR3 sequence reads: CASSTYRGEQYF. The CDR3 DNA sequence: TGTGCCAGCAGTACTTACAGGGGCGAGCAGTACTTC.

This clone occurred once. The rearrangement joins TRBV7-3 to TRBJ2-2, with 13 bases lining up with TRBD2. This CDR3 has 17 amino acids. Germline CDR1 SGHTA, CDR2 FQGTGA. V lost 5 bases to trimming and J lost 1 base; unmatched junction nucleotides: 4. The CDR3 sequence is CASSRLAGGLNTGELFF. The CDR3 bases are TGTGCCAGCAGCCGACTAGCGGGAGGCCTGAACACCGGGGAGCTGTTTTTT.

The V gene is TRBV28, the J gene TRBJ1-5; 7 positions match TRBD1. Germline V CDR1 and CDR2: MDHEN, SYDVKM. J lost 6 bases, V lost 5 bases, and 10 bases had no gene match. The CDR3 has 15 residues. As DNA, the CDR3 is TGTGCCAGCAGTGGCGAAGGGGGCCATTCTCAGCCCCAGCATTTT. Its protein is CASSGEGGHSQPQHF.

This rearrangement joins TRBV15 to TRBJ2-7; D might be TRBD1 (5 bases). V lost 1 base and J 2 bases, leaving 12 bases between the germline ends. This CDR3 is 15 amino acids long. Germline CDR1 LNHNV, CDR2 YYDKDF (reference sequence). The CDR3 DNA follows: TGTGCCACCAGCAGAGCCCAGGGAACAACCTACGAGCAGTACTTC. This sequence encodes CATSRAQGTTYEQYF.

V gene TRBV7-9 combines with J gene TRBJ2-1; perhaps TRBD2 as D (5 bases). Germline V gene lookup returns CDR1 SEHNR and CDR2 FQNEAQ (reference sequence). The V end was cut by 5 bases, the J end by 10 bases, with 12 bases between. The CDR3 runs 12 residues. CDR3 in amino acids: CASSPLRAEQFF. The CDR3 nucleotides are TGTGCCAGCAGCCCGCTGAGGGCAGAGCAGTTCTTC. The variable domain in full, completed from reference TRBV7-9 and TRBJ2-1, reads DTGVSQNPRHKITKRGQNVTFRCDPISEHNRLYWYRQTLGQGPEFLTYFQNEAQLEKSRLLSDRFSAERPKGSFSTLEIQRTEQGDSAMYLCASSPLRAEQFFGPGTRLTVL.

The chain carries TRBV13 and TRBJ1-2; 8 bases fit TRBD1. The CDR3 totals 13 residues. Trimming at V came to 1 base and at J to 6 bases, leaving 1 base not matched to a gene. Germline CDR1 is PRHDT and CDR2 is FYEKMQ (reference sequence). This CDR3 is CASSLDRGNGYTF. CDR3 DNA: TGTGCCAGCAGCTTAGACAGGGGGAATGGCTACACCTTC. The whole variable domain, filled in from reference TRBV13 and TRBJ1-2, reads AAGVIQSPRHLIKEKRETATLKCYPIPRHDTVYWYQQGPGQDPQFLISFYEKMQSDKGSIPDRFSAQQFSDYHSELNMSSLELGDSALYFCASSLDRGNGYTFGSGTRLTVV.

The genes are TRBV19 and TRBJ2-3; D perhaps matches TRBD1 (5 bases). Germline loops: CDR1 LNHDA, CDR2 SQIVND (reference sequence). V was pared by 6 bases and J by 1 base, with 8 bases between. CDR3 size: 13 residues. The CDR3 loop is CASREGGTDTQYF. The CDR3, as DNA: TGTGCCAGTAGAGAAGGGGGCACAGATACGCAGTATTTT.

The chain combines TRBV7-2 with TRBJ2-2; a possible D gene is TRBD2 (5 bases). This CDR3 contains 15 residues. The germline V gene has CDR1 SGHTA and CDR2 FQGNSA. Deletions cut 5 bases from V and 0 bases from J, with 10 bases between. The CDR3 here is CASSLLGANTGELFF. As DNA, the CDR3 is TGTGCCAGCAGCCTACTAGGCGCGAACACCGGGGAGCTGTTTTTT. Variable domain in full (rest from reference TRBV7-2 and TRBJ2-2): GAGVSQSPSNKVTEKGKDVELRCDPISGHTALYWYRQSLGQGLEFLIYFQGNSAPDKSGLPSDRFSAERTGGSVSTLTIQRTQQEDSAVYLCASSLLGANTGELFFGEGSRLTVL.

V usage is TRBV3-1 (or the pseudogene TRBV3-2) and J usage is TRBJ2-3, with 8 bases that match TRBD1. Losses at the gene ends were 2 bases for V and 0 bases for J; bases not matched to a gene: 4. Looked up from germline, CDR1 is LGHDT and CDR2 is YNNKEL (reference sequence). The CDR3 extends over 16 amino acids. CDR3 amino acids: CASSQRTGMSTDTQYF. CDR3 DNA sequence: TGTGCCAGCAGCCAACGGACAGGGATGAGCACAGATACGCAGTATTTT.

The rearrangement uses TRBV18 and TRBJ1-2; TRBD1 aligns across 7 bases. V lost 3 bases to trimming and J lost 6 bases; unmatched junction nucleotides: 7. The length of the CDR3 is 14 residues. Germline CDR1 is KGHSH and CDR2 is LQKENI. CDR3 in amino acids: CASSPDRDRNGYTF. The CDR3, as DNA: TGTGCCAGCTCACCCGACAGGGATCGGAATGGCTACACCTTC.

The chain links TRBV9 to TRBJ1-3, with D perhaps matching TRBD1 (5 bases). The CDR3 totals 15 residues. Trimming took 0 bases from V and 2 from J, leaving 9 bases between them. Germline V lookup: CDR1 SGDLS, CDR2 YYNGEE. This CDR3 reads CASSVGAGTGNTIYF. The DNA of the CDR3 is TGTGCCAGCAGCGTAGGAGCAGGGACTGGAAACACCATATATTTT.

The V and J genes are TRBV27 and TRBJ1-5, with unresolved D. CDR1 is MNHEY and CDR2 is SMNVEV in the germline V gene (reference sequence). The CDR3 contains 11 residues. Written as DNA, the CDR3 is TGTGCTCAGCGTGCGTTTCAGCCCCAGCATTTT. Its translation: CAQRAFQPQHF.